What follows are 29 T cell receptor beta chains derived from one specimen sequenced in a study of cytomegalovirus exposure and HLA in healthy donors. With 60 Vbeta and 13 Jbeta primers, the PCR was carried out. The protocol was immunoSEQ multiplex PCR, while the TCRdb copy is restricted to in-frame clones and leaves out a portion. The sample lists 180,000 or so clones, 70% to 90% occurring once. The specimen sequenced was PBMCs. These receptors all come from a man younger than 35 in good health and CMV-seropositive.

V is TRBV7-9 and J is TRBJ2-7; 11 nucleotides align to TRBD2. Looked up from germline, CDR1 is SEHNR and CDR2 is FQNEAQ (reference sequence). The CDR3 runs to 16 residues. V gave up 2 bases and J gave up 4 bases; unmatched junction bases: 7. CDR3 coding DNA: TGTGCCAGCAGCTTAAGCACTAGCGGGGGACAATACGAGCAGTACTTC. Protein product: CASSLSTSGGQYEQYF.

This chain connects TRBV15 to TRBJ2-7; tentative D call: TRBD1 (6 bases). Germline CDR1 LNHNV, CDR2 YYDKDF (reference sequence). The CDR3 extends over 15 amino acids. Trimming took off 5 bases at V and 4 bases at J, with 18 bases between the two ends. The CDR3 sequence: CATSGRDRSSYEQYF. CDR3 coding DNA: TGTGCCACCAGCGGACGAGACAGGTCCAGTTACGAGCAGTACTTC.

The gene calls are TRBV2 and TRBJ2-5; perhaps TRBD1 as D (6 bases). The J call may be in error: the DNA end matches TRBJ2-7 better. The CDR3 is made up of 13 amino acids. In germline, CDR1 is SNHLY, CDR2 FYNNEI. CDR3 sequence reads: CASTPPEGGEQYF. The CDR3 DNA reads TGTGCCAGCACCCCCCCGGAAGGGGGCGAGCAGTACTTC.

The CDR3, as DNA: TGCAGCGCCACAGGCGTGGCAGGGGCCTACAATGAGCAGTTCTTC. Translation: CSATGVAGAYNEQFF. The rearrangement links TRBV29-1 to TRBJ2-1; perhaps TRBD1 as D (6 bases). CDR3 length: 15 residues. V lost 7 bases, J lost 2 bases, and 18 bases lay in between. Germline assignment: CDR1 SQVTM and CDR2 ANQGSEA.

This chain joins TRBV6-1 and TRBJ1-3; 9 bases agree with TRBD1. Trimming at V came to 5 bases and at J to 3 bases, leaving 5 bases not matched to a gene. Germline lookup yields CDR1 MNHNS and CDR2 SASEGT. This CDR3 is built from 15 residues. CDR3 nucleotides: TGTGCCAGCAGTTTGGACAGGGGCAGTGGAAACACCATATATTTT. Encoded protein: CASSLDRGSGNTIYF.

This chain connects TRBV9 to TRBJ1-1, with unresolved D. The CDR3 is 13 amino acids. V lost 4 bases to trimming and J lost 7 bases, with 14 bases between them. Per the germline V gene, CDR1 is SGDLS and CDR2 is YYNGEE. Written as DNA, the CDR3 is TGTGCCAGCAGCTCCCCCGGTTTTGGTGAAGCTTTCTTT. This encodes CASSSPGFGEAFF. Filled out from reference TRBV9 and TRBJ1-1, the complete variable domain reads DSGVTQTPKHLITATGQRVTLRCSPRSGDLSVYWYQQSLDQGLQFLIQYYNGEERAKGNILERFSAQQFPDLHSELNLSSLELGDSALYFCASSSPGFGEAFFGQGTRLTVV.

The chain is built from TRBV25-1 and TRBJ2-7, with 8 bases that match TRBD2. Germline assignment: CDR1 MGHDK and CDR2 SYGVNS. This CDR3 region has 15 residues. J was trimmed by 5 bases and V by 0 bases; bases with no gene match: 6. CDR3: CASSEYRGGLDEQYF. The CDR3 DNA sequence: TGTGCCAGCAGTGAATATCGGGGGGGCTTAGACGAGCAGTACTTC.

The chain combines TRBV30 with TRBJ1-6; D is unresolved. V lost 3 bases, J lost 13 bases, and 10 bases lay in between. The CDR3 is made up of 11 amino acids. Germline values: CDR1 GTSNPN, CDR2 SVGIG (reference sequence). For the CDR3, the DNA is TGTGCCTGGAGCGTCATTGGCCCCCTCCACTTT. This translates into CAWSVIGPLHF.

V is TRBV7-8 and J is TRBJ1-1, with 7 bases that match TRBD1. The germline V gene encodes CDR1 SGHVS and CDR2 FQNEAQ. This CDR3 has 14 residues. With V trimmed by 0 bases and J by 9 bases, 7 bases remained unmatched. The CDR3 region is CASSLATGRGQAFF. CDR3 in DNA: TGTGCCAGCAGCTTAGCGACGGGAAGGGGGCAAGCTTTCTTT.

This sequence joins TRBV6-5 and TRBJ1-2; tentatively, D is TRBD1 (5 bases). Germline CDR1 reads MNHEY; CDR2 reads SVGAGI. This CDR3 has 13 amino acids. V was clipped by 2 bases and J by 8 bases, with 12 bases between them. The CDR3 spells CASSYRRVDGYTF. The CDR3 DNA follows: TGTGCCAGCAGTTACCGCAGGGTGGACGGCTACACCTTC.

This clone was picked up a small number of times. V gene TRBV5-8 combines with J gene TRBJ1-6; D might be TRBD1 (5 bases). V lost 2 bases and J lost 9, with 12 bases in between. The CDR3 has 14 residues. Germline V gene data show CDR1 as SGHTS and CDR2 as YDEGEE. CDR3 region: CASSLRQGPSPLHF. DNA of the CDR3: TGTGCCAGCAGCTTAAGGCAGGGTCCTTCACCCCTCCACTTT.

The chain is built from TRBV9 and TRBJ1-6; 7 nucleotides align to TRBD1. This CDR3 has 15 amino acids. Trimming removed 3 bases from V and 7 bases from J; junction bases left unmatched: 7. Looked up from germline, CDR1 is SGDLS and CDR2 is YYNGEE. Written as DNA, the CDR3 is TGTGCCAGCAGCGCTTTCGAGGGGGCGAATTCACCCCTCCACTTT. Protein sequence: CASSAFEGANSPLHF.

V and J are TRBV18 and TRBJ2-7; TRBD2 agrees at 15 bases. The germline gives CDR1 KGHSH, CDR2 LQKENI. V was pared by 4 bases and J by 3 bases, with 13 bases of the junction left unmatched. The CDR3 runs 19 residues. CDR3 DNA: TGTGCCAGCTCACGCCGGACTAGCGGGGGGGAAGGTCCCCTCTACGAGCAGTACTTC. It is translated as CASSRRTSGGEGPLYEQYF.

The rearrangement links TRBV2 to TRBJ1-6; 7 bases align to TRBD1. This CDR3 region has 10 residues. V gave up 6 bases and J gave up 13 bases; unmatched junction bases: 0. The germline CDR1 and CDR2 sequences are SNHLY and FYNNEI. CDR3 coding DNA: TGTGCCAGCAGACAGGGGCCCCTCCACTTT. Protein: CASRQGPLHF.

The CDR3 coding sequence is TGCGCCACCCGACCGGGGCGGATGACAGGGTTGGGTGAGCAGTTCTTC. As protein: CATRPGRMTGLGEQFF. The rearrangement joins TRBV10-2 to TRBJ2-1; 7 bases map to TRBD1. The CDR3 spans 16 residues. The germline V gene has CDR1 WSHSY and CDR2 SAAADI. With 10 bases clipped from V and 9 bases from J, the junction kept 21 bases outside the gene matches.

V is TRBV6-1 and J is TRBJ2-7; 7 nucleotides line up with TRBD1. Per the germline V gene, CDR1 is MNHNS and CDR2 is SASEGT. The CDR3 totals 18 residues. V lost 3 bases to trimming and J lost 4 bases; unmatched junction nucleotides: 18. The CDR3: CASSDKLNRGQSKYEQYF. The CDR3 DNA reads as TGTGCCAGCAGTGATAAGTTGAACAGGGGACAGAGTAAATACGAGCAGTACTTC.

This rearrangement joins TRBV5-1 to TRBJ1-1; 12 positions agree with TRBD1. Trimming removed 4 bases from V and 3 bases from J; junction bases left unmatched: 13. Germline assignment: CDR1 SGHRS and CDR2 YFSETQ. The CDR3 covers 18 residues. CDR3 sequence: CASSPVPPGQGADTEAFF. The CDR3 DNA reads TGCGCCAGCAGCCCCGTCCCTCCGGGACAGGGGGCGGACACTGAAGCTTTCTTT.

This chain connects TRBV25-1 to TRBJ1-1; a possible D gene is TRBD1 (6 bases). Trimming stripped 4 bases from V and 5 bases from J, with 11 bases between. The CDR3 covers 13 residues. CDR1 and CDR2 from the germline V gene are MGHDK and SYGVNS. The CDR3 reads CASSVTGQTEAFF. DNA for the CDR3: TGTGCCAGCAGTGTGACAGGACAGACTGAAGCTTTCTTT.

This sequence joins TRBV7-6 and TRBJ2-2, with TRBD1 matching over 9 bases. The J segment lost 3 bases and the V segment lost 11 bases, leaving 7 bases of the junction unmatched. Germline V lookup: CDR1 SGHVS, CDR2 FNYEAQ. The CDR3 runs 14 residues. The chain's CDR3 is CAGTGTGYTGELFF. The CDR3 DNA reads TGTGCCGGGACCGGGACAGGGTACACCGGGGAGCTGTTTTTT.

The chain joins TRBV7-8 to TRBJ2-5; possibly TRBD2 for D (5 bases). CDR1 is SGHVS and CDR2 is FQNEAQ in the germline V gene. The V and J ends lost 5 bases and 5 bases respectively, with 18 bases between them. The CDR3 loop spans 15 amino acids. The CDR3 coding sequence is TGTGCCAGCAGCGTGGGTCGGGTCGGGGTTGAGACCCAGTACTTC. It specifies CASSVGRVGVETQYF.

CDR3 in amino acids: CASSLQSGSTDTQYF. CDR3 bases: TGTGCCAGCAGCCTTCAGTCGGGGAGCACAGATACGCAGTATTTT. The rearrangement links TRBV7-2 to TRBJ2-3; a possible D gene is TRBD2 (5 bases). Germline V CDR1 and CDR2: SGHTA, FQGNSA. The CDR3 contains 15 residues. Trimming took 5 bases from V and 0 from J, leaving 12 bases between them.

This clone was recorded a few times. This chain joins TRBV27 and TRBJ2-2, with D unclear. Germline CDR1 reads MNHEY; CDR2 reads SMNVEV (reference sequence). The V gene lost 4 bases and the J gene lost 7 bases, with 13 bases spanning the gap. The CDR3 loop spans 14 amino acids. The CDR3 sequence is CASSSILTGGELFF. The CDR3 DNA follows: TGTGCCAGCAGTTCAATACTTACTGGCGGGGAGCTGTTTTTT.

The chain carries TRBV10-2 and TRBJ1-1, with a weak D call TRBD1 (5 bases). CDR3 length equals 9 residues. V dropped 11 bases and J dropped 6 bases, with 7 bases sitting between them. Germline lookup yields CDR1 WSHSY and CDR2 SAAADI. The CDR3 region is CADRAEAFF. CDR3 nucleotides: TGCGCCGACAGAGCTGAAGCTTTCTTT.

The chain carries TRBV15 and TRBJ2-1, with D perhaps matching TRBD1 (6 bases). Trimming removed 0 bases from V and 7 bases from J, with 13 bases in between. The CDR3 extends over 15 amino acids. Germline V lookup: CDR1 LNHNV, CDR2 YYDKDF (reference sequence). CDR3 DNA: TGTGCCACCAGCAGAGATTTGGGCAGGGGTAATGAGCAGTTCTTC. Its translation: CATSRDLGRGNEQFF.

The CDR3 reads CASSLGQGGSYTF. The CDR3, as DNA: TGTGCCAGCAGCTTAGGACAGGGTGGGAGCTACACCTTC. The chain has TRBV7-9 and TRBJ1-2; 7 positions match TRBD1. The CDR3 has 13 residues. V trimming: 1 base; J trimming: 9 bases; junction bases outside the gene matches: 5. Germline lookup yields CDR1 SEHNR and CDR2 FQNEAQ (reference sequence).

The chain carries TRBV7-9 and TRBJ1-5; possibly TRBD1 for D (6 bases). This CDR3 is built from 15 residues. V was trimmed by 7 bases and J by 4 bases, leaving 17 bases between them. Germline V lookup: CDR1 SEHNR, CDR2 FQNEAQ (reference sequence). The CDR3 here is CASTTTRDKNQPQHF. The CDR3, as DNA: TGTGCCAGCACCACAACCCGGGACAAAAATCAGCCCCAGCATTTT.

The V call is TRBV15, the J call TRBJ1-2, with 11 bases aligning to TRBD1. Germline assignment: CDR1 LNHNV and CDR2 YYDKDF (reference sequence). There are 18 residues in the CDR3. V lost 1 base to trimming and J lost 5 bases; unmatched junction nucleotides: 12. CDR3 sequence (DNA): TGTGCCACCAGCAGAGCCGGACAGGGGGCGCGACTGGCATATGGCTACACCTTC. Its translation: CATSRAGQGARLAYGYTF.

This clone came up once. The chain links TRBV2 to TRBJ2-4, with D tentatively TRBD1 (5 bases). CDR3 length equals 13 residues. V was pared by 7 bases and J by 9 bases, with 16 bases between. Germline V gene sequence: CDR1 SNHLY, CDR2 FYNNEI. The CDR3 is CASTSGYPGIQYF. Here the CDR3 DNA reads TGTGCCAGCACGTCAGGGTATCCGGGCATTCAGTACTTC. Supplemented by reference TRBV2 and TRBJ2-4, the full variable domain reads EPEVTQTPSHQVTQMGQEVILRCVPISNHLYFYWYRQILGQKVEFLVSFYNNEISEKSEIFDDQFSVERPDGSNFTLKIRSTKLEDSAMYFCASTSGYPGIQYFGAGTRLSVL.

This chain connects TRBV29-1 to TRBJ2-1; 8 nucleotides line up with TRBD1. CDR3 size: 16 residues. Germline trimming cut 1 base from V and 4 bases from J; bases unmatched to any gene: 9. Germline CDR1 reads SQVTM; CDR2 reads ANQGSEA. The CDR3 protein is CSVEGGQGAIYNEQFF. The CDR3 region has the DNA TGCAGCGTTGAAGGTGGGCAGGGGGCGATTTACAATGAGCAGTTCTTC.